These 10 T cell receptor beta chains originate from one sample sequenced in a study of cytomegalovirus exposure and HLA in healthy donors. The PCR made use of 60 Vbeta and 13 Jbeta primers. The protocol was immunoSEQ multiplex PCR, while the TCRdb copy is restricted to in-frame clones and leaves out a portion. The profile covers around 120,000 clones, with 75% to 90% appearing a single time and about 10% taken by the ten largest. Sample: PBMCs. The source is a female donor in good health and CMV-seropositive.

V and J are TRBV18 and TRBJ1-5, with 7 bases lining up with TRBD1. The length of the CDR3 is 14 residues. J gave up 10 bases and V 5 bases, and 11 bases lay outside the gene matches. CDR1 and CDR2 (germline): KGHSH, LQKENI. The CDR3, as DNA: TGTGCCAGCTCATCGGACAGGATGGGTCTTCCCCAGCATTTT. Its translation: CASSSDRMGLPQHF.

J is TRBJ2-1 and V is TRBV7-2, with 9 bases lining up with TRBD1. The CDR3 spans 15 residues. The V gene end was trimmed by 2 bases and the J gene end by 3 bases; junction bases not matched to a gene: 2. Germline CDR1 SGHTA, CDR2 FQGNSA. CDR3 coding DNA: TGTGCCAGCAGCTTACTGGGACAGGGCTACAATGAGCAGTTCTTC. This sequence encodes CASSLLGQGYNEQFF.

The chain carries TRBV11-2 and TRBJ1-1; no firm D call. CDR3 length: 13 amino acids. V was clipped by 3 bases and J by 10 bases, with 15 bases between them. Per germline, CDR1 SGHAT and CDR2 FQNNGV. CDR3: CASSFEGAGVAFF. Here the CDR3 DNA reads TGTGCCAGCAGCTTTGAGGGAGCGGGAGTAGCTTTCTTT. The entire variable domain, with the rest obtained from reference TRBV11-2 and TRBJ1-1, is as follows: EAGVAQSPRYKIIEKRQSVAFWCNPISGHATLYWYQQILGQGPKLLIQFQNNGVVDDSQLPKDRFSAERLKGVDSTLKIQPAKLEDSAVYLCASSFEGAGVAFFGQGTRLTVV.

The genes are TRBV5-5 and TRBJ2-7, with 8 bases fitting TRBD1. J was trimmed by 9 bases and V by 6 bases; bases with no gene match: 14. CDR3 length: 14 amino acids. Germline-derived CDR1 and CDR2 are SGHKS and YYEKEE (reference sequence). CDR3 loop: CASTPGTGSLGQYF. The CDR3 DNA reads as TGTGCCAGCACCCCCGGGACAGGAAGCTTGGGGCAGTACTTC. Using reference TRBV5-5 and TRBJ2-7 for the parts outside the CDR3, the full variable domain is DAGVTQSPTHLIKTRGQQVTLRCSPISGHKSVSWYQQVLGQGPQFIFQYYEKEERGRGNFPDRFSARQFPNYSSELNVNALLLGDSALYLCASTPGTGSLGQYFGPGTRLTVT.

As to this clone: The junction does not match germline at one end; this may be a read error. The gene calls are TRBV5-4 and TRBJ1-1; 9 positions agree with TRBD1. In germline, CDR1 is SGHNT, CDR2 YYREEE (reference sequence). The CDR3 sequence is 16 residues long. CDR3 loop: CASSPGQGKSNSEAFF. In nucleotides, the CDR3 is TGTGCCAGCAGCCCGGGACAGGGAAAAAGTAACAGTGAAGCTTTCTTT. The full variable domain, with the rest looked up from reference TRBV5-4 and TRBJ1-1, is ETGVTQSPTHLIKTRGQQVTLRCSSQSGHNTVSWYQQALGQGPQFIFQYYREEENGRGNFPPRFSGLQFPNYSSELNVNALELDDSALYLCASSPGQGKSNSEAFFGQGTRLTVV.

The chain carries TRBV10-3 and TRBJ1-2; D gene uncertain. In germline, CDR1 is ENHRY, CDR2 SYGVKD. There are 12 residues in the CDR3. The germline V and J ends were trimmed by 5 bases and 5 bases, with 9 bases remaining between them. Here the CDR3 DNA reads TGTGCCATCAGTTCAGGCCCTTATGGCTACACCTTC. It is translated as CAISSGPYGYTF.

The table lists this clone with a count of one. This chain connects TRBV19 to TRBJ2-7; D remains ambiguous. The CDR3 has 14 amino acids. Trimming pared 4 bases from V and 2 bases from J, leaving 12 bases between. Per the germline V gene, CDR1 is LNHDA and CDR2 is SQIVND (reference sequence). CDR3 bases: TGTGCCAGTAGTACAGTAAGCGCTGCCTACGAGCAGTACTTC. It encodes CASSTVSAAYEQYF. The entire variable domain, with the rest obtained from reference TRBV19 and TRBJ2-7, is as follows: DGGITQSPKYLFRKEGQNVTLSCEQNLNHDAMYWYRQDPGQGLRLIYYSQIVNDFQKGDIAEGYSVSREKKESFPLTVTSAQKNPTAFYLCASSTVSAAYEQYFGPGTRLTVT.

The chain employs TRBV29-1 and TRBJ2-7; possible D gene TRBD1, 5 bases. Trimming cost V 6 bases and J 5 bases, with 14 bases left between them. This CDR3 comprises 12 residues. Germline assignment: CDR1 SQVTM and CDR2 ANQGSEA. Here the CDR3 reads CSVYQQENEQYF. The CDR3 DNA sequence: TGCAGCGTCTATCAACAGGAAAACGAGCAGTACTTC.

This clone was observed a single time. This chain joins TRBV2 and TRBJ1-3; 9 nucleotides line up with TRBD1. The V and J ends lost 6 bases and 7 bases, in that order; junction bases with no gene match: 4. Germline V gene data show CDR1 as SNHLY and CDR2 as FYNNEI. CDR3 length equals 13 residues. The CDR3 reads CASRRDRDNTIYF. In nucleotides, the CDR3 is TGTGCCAGCAGACGGGACAGGGACAACACCATATATTTT.

This chain connects TRBV6-1 to TRBJ2-7, with D possibly TRBD1 on 5 matching bases. The CDR3 loop spans 13 amino acids. V was pared by 6 bases and J by 2 bases, with 11 bases between. Germline V gene data show CDR1 as MNHNS and CDR2 as SASEGT. The CDR3 here is CASSREPTYEQYF. DNA for the CDR3: TGTGCCAGCAGCAGGGAACCGACCTACGAGCAGTACTTC.